This is a list of T cell receptor beta chains from one sample in a study of cytomegalovirus exposure and HLA in healthy donors. Libraries were prepared by immunoSEQ multiplex PCR; TCRdb keeps only in-frame clonotypes and omits some of them. The sample lists approximately 170,000 clones, approximately 73% seen once, with roughly 1.5% in the top ten. The sample consisted of PBMCs. The receptors derive from a man aged 45-65 years in good health and CMV-seronegative. CDR3s leave out the opening cysteine and the closing phenylalanine or tryptophan.

J: TRBJ1-1; V: TRBV6-6; CDR3: ASSQPVMNTEAF
J: TRBJ1-6; V: TRBV6-5; CDR3: ASSYPPGAGNSPLH
J: TRBJ1-3; V: TRBV7-9; CDR3: ASSRRGGDSGNTIY
J: TRBJ1-2; V: TRBV19; CDR3: ASSQLYGYT
J: TRBJ2-7; V: TRBV7-2; CDR3: ASSPPAGGIYEQY
J: TRBJ2-7; V: TRBV2; CDR3: ASSAGGGAHEQY
J: TRBJ1-1; V: TRBV7-6; CDR3: ASSRETGRVNTEAF
J: TRBJ2-2; V: TRBV6-5; CDR3: ATGWRDTGELF
J: TRBJ2-7; V: TRBV6-1; CDR3: ASTGVAGASYEQY
J: TRBJ2-3; V: TRBV7-2; CDR3: ASSRVGGSTDTQY
J: TRBJ2-7; V: TRBV5-6; CDR3: ASSPGHLYEQY
J: TRBJ1-4; V: TRBV5-1; CDR3: ASSLGQGNEKLF
J: TRBJ1-5; V: TRBV7-9; CDR3: ASSPGQGSNQPQH
J: TRBJ1-5; V: TRBV11-2; CDR3: ASSLSDNQPQH
J: TRBJ2-7; V: TRBV29-1; CDR3: SVSLAGGPYEQY
J: TRBJ2-1; V: TRBV28; CDR3: ASSPPAYLPTYNEQF
J: TRBJ2-7; V: TRBV7-2; CDR3: ASSYSGGPVEQQY
J: TRBJ1-4; V: TRBV9; CDR3: ASSVSFNEKLF
J: TRBJ2-1; V: TRBV6-5; CDR3: ASSGAGRYNEQF
J: TRBJ1-2; V: TRBV6-5; CDR3: ASSFTSTNYGYT
J: TRBJ1-1; V: TRBV19; CDR3: ASSWDRGRSSEAF
J: TRBJ2-5; V: TRBV5-1; CDR3: ASGREGGVKTQY
J: TRBJ2-1; V: TRBV7-2; CDR3: ASSLEVGGSF
J: TRBJ2-3; V: TRBV19; CDR3: ATRGQNSYTQY
J: TRBJ1-2; V: TRBV7-9; CDR3: ASSLRQGDGYT
J: TRBJ1-1; V: TRBV7-2; CDR3: ASSPLQSTEAF
J: TRBJ2-3; V: TRBV5-4; CDR3: ASSPGLAASTDTQY
J: TRBJ2-4; V: TRBV29-1; CDR3: SVEGVAGGPNIQY
J: TRBJ2-1; V: TRBV5-6; CDR3: ASSLAGIYNEQF
J: TRBJ2-7; V: TRBV28; CDR3: ASSLFRDSSYEQY
J: TRBJ2-3; V: TRBV10-1; CDR3: ASSASLAGNTDTQY
J: TRBJ1-6; V: TRBV5-6; CDR3: ASSLDLNSPLH
J: TRBJ2-3; V: TRBV28; CDR3: ASESGGATDTQY
J: TRBJ2-7; V: TRBV5-1; CDR3: ASSPGTAYEQY
J: TRBJ2-2; V: TRBV27; CDR3: ASSPITGGELF
J: TRBJ2-7; V: TRBV6-5; CDR3: ASRYLPRGNEQY
J: TRBJ2-5; V: TRBV4-1; CDR3: ASSQDMPSGGGLGETQY
J: TRBJ2-5; V: TRBV27; CDR3: ASSLSSTGETQY